This T cell receptor beta chain emerged from a study of blood T cell repertoires in COVID-19. Looking at the study overall: Researchers got acute and convalescent COVID-19 samples from the United States, Italy and Spain. PBMCs, B-cell-depleted T cells, or T cells were the source of the cDNA or gDNA that made up the material.

Trimming removed 4 bases from V and 4 bases from J; junction bases left unmatched: 15. Germline values: CDR1 MGHRA, CDR2 YSYEKL. This CDR3 region has 18 residues. Per the authors' pipeline: Amplified reference gene primers provided the basis for estimating nucleated cell counts. Some clones are missing from TCRdb's copy, which holds only in-frame ones; the method was immunoSEQ multiplex PCR. Clone size and the V and J calls come from that table; the DNA yielded D and trimming. The data show about 87,000 clones, 70% to 90% seen once. The source is a human donor with acute or convalescent COVID-19. The donor label of this sample is uncertain. The chain recombines TRBV4-1 with TRBJ2-1; 8 bases agree with TRBD2. Sequencing was carried out using peripheral blood. CDR3 nucleotide sequence: TGCGCCAGCAGCCCCCGCAGCGATACCAGCGGGGGATACAATGAGCAGTTCTTC. Translating gives CASSPRSDTSGGYNEQFF.